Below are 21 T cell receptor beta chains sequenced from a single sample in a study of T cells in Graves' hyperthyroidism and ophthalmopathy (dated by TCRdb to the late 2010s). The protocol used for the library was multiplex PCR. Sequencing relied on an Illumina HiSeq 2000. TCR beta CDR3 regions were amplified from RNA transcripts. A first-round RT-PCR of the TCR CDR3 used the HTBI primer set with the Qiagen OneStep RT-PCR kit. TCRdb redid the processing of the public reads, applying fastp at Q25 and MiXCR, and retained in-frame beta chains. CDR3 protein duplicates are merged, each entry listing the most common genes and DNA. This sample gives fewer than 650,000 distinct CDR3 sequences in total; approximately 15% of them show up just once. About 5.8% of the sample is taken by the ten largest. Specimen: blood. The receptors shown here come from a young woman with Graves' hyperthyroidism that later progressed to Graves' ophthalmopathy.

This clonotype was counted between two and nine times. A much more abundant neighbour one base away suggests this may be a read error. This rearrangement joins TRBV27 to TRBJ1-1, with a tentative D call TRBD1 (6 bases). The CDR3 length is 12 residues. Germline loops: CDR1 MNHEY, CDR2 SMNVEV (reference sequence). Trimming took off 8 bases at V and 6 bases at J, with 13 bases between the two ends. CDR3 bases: TGTGCCAGCTGCCAGGGGTACGCTGAAGCTTTCTTT. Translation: CASCQGYAEAFF.

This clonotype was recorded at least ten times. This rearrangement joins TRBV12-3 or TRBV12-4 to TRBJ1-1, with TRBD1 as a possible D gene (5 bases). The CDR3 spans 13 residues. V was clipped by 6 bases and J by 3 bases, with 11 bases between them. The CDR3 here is CASRKLQDTEAFF. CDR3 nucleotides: TGTGCCAGCAGGAAACTACAGGACACTGAAGCTTTCTTT.

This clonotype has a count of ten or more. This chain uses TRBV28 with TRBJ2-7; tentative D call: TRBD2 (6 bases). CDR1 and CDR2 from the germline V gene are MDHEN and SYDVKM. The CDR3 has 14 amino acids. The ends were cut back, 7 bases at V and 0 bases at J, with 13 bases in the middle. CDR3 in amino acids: CASKEGHISYEQYF. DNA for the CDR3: TGTGCCAGCAAGGAGGGGCACATCTCCTACGAGCAGTACTTC.

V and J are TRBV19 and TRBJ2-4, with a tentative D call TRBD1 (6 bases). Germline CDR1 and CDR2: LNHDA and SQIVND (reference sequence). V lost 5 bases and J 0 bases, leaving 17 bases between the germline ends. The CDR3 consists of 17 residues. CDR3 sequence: CASSPETGILAKNIQYF. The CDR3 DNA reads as TGTGCCAGTAGTCCCGAGACAGGAATTTTAGCCAAAAACATTCAGTACTTC.

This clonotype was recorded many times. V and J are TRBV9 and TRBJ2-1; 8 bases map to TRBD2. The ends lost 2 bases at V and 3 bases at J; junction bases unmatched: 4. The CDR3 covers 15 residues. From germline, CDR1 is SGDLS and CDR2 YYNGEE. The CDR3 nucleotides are TGTGCCAGCAGCGTGGCGGGGGGAGGCTACAATGAGCAGTTCTTC. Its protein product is CASSVAGGGYNEQFF. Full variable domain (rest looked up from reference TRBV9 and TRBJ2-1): DSGVTQTPKHLITATGQRVTLRCSPRSGDLSVYWYQQSLDQGLQFLIQYYNGEERAKGNILERFSAQQFPDLHSELNLSSLELGDSALYFCASSVAGGGYNEQFFGPGTRLTVL.

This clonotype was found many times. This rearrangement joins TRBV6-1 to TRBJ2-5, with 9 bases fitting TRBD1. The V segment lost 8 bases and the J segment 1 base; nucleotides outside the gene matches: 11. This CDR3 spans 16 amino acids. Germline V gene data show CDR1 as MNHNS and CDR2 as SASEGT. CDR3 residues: CASGHDRGSTQETQYF. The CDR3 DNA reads TGTGCCAGCGGGCATGACAGGGGGTCGACCCAAGAGACCCAGTACTTC.

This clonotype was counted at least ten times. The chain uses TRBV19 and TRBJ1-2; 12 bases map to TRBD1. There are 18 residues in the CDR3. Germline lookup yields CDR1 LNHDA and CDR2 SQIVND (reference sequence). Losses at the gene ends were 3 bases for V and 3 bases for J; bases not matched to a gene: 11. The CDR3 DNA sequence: TGTGCCAGTAGTATTACCGCCGGGGACAGGGGGCAAGACTATGGCTACACCTTC. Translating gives CASSITAGDRGQDYGYTF.

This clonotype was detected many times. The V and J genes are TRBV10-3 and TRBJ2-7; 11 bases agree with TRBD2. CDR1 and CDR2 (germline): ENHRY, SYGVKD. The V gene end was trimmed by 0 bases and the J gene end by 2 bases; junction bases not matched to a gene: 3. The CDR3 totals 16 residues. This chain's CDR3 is CAISESGGLAAYEQYF. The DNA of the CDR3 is TGTGCCATCAGTGAGTCGGGGGGACTAGCGGCCTACGAGCAGTACTTC.

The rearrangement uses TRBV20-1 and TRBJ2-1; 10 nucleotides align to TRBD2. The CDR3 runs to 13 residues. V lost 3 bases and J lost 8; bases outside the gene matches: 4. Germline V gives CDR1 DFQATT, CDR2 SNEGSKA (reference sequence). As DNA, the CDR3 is TGCAGTGCTAGCGGGCTAGCGGGAGATGAGCAGTTCTTC. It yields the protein CSASGLAGDEQFF.

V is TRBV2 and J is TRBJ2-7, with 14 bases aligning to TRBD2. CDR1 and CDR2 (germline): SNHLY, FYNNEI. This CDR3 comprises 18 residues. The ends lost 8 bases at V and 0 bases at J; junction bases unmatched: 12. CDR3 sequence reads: CASENGLAGGIGSYEQYF. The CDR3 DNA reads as TGTGCCAGCGAAAATGGACTAGCGGGAGGTATAGGCTCCTACGAGCAGTACTTC.

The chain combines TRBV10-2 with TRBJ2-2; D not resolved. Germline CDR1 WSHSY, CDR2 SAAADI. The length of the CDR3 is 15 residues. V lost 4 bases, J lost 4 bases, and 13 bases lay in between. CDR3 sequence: CASSGRVGPTGELFF. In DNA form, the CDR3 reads TGCGCCAGCAGTGGTCGGGTAGGACCCACCGGGGAGCTGTTTTTT.

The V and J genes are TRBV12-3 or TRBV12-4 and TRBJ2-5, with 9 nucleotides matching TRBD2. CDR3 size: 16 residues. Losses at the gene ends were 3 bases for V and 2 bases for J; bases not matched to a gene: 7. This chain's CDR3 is CASSLWASGTQETQYF. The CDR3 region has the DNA TGTGCCAGCAGTTTGTGGGCTAGCGGGACTCAAGAGACCCAGTACTTC.

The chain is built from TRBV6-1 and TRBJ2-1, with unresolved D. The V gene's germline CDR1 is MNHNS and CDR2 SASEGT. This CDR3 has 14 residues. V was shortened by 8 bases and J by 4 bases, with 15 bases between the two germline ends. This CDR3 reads CASVEDYSYNEQFF. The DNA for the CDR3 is TGTGCCAGCGTCGAAGATTACTCATACAATGAGCAGTTCTTC.

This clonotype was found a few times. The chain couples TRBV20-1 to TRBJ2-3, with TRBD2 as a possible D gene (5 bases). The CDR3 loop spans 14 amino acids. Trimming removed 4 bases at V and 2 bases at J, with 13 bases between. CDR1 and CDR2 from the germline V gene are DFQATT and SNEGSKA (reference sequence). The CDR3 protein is CSAMKRQITDTQYF. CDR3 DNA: TGCAGTGCTATGAAGCGGCAAATCACAGATACGCAGTATTTT.

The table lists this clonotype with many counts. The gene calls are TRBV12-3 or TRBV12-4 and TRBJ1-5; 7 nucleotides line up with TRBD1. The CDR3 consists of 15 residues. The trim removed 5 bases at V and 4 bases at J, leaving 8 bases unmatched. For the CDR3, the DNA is TGTGCCAGCAGTCCCCTGGGACAGCAGAATCAGCCCCAGCATTTT. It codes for CASSPLGQQNQPQHF.

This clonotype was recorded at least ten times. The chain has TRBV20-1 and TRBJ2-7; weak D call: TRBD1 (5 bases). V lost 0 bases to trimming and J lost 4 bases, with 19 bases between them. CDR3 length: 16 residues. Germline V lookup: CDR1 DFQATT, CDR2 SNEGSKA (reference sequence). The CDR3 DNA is TGCAGTGCTAGAGACCCGCGACAGTCCGGTTCGTACGAGCAGTACTTC. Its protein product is CSARDPRQSGSYEQYF.

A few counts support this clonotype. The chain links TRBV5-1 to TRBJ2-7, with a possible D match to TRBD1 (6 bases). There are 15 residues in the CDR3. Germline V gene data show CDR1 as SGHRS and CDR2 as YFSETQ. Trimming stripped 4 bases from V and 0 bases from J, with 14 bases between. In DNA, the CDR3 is TGCGCCAGCAGCCCCAGGACAGATAGCTCCTACGAGCAGTACTTC. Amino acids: CASSPRTDSSYEQYF. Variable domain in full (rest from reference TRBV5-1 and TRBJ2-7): KAGVTQTPRYLIKTRGQQVTLSCSPISGHRSVSWYQQTPGQGLQFLFEYFSETQRNKGNFPGRFSGRQFSNSRSEMNVSTLELGDSALYLCASSPRTDSSYEQYFGPGTRLTVT.

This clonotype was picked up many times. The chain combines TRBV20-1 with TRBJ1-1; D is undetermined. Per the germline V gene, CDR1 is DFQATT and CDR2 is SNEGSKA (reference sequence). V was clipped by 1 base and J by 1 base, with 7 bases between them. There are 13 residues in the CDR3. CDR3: CSARVIQNTEAFF. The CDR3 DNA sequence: TGCAGTGCTAGAGTTATACAGAACACTGAAGCTTTCTTT.

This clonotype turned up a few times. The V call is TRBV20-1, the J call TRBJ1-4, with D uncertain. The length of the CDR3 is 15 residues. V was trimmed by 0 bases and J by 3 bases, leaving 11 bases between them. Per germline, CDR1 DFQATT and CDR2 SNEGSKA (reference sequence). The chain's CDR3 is CSARDRFGANEKLFF. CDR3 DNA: TGCAGTGCTAGAGATCGGTTCGGGGCTAATGAAAAACTGTTTTTT.

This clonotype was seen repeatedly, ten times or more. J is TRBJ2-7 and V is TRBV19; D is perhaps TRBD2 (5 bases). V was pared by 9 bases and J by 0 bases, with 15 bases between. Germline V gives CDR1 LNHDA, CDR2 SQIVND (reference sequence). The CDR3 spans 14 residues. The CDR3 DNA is TGTGCCAGCTCTAGCATCGAGAGCTCCTACGAGCAGTACTTC. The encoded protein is CASSSIESSYEQYF.

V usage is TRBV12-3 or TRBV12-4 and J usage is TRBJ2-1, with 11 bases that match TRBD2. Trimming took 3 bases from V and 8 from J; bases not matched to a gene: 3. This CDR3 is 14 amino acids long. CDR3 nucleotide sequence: TGTGCCAGCAGTTTTACTAGCGGGAGCGATGAGCAGTTCTTC. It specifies CASSFTSGSDEQFF.